The 28 T cell receptor beta chains presented below share a single source sample, sequenced in a study of CD4 T cells in relation to SARS-CoV-2 and coronaviruses. Profiled with immunoSEQ multiplex PCR; TCRdb holds only in-frame clones, not every one. The table shows around 54,000 clones, with under 95% occurring only once. The specimen sequenced was naive CD4+ T cells from PBMCs. Specified subset: naive CD4+ T cells isolated by negative enrichment. These receptors all stem from an adult with COVID-19.

In this sample, this clone turned up once. The chain is built from TRBV19 and TRBJ2-2; TRBD1 matches at 7 bases. CDR1 LNHDA and CDR2 SQIVND come from the germline V gene (reference sequence). The CDR3 covers 16 residues. The V and J ends lost 1 base and 5 bases, in that order; junction bases with no gene match: 7. DNA of the CDR3: TGTGCCAGTAGTATAGGAAGGGGGCTGTCGACCGGGGAGCTGTTTTTT. Amino acid sequence: CASSIGRGLSTGELFF.

The chain is built from TRBV28 and TRBJ2-5; no clear D. The CDR3 has 13 residues. Germline V gene lookup returns CDR1 MDHEN and CDR2 SYDVKM. The V end was cut by 3 bases, the J end by 4 bases, with 9 bases between. The CDR3 loop reads CASSFPRSETQYF. CDR3 sequence (DNA): TGTGCCAGCAGTTTCCCCCGCTCAGAGACCCAGTACTTC.

The chain uses TRBV9 and TRBJ2-3, with 9 bases that match TRBD1. V shed 0 bases, J shed 5 bases, and the junction held 4 bases outside the gene matches. Germline CDR1 is SGDLS and CDR2 is YYNGEE. The CDR3 runs 15 residues. The CDR3 coding sequence is TGTGCCAGCAGCGTAGCCGGACAGGGGATAGATACGCAGTATTTT. Translated, it gives CASSVAGQGIDTQYF.

This chain uses TRBV11-2 with TRBJ2-3, with TRBD2 matching over 10 bases. CDR1 and CDR2 from the germline V gene are SGHAT and FQNNGV. The CDR3 length is 14 residues. J gave up 4 bases and V 7 bases, and 5 bases lay outside the gene matches. Here the CDR3 DNA reads TGTGCCAGCAAGGCTAGCGGGAGTGCAGATACGCAGTATTTT. Its protein is CASKASGSADTQYF.

The chain uses TRBV3-1 (or the pseudogene TRBV3-2) and TRBJ2-2; 8 nucleotides agree with TRBD2. Trimming cost V 4 bases and J 5 bases; bases outside gene matches: 15. CDR3 length: 18 residues. Germline V CDR1 and CDR2: LGHDT, YNNKEL (reference sequence). The CDR3 DNA is TGTGCCAGCAGCCTAAGAGAGCCTGATCGGGAGGGGACCGGGGAGCTGTTTTTT. Its protein is CASSLREPDREGTGELFF.

The rearrangement uses TRBV19 and TRBJ1-2; 9 bases are shared with TRBD1. The junction had 10 bases not matched to a gene; V was cut back by 5 bases and J by 6 bases. This CDR3 comprises 15 residues. The germline V gene encodes CDR1 LNHDA and CDR2 SQIVND (reference sequence). The CDR3 DNA is TGTGCCAGTAGTCGGCCGGGACAGGGATTTCATGGCTACACCTTC. Residues: CASSRPGQGFHGYTF.

The rearrangement uses TRBV28 and TRBJ2-1, with 11 bases aligning to TRBD2. This CDR3 comprises 16 residues. V shed 7 bases and J 2 bases; nucleotides not matched to a gene: 7. Germline CDR1 reads MDHEN; CDR2 reads SYDVKM. The CDR3 loop reads CASTQTSGGTYNEQFF. CDR3 sequence (DNA): TGTGCCAGCACCCAAACTAGCGGGGGAACCTACAATGAGCAGTTCTTC.

V and J are TRBV27 and TRBJ2-2; 15 bases match TRBD2. Germline-derived CDR1 and CDR2 are MNHEY and SMNVEV (reference sequence). V shed 2 bases, J shed 4 bases, and the junction held 5 bases outside the gene matches. The CDR3 covers 18 residues. The CDR3 DNA reads TGTGCCAGCAGTTTAGGACTAGCGGGAGGGCCGGGCACCGGGGAGCTGTTTTTT. Encoded protein: CASSLGLAGGPGTGELFF.

This rearrangement joins TRBV11-3 to TRBJ2-1; no clear D gene. V dropped 2 bases and J dropped 9 bases, with 8 bases sitting between them. The CDR3 has 12 residues. In germline, CDR1 is SGHNT, CDR2 YENEEA. The CDR3 coding sequence is TGTGCCAGCAGCTTATACGCTACTGAGCAGTTCTTC. Translation: CASSLYATEQFF. Drawing the rest from reference TRBV11-3 and TRBJ2-1, the complete variable domain is EAGVVQSPRYKIIEKKQPVAFWCNPISGHNTLYWYLQNLGQGPELLIRYENEEAVDDSQLPKDRFSAERLKGVDSTLKIQPAELGDSAVYLCASSLYATEQFFGPGTRLTVL.

The chain recombines TRBV3-1 (or the pseudogene TRBV3-2) with TRBJ2-7; D is possibly TRBD1 or TRBD2 (5 bases each). Per the germline V gene, CDR1 is LGHDT and CDR2 is YNNKEL (reference sequence). Between the trimmed V and J ends, which lost 4 bases and 2 bases, there was a span of 12 bases. The CDR3 extends over 14 amino acids. The chain's CDR3 is CASSPSGRPYEQYF. CDR3 bases: TGTGCCAGCAGCCCATCGGGACGACCCTACGAGCAGTACTTC.

The V and J genes are TRBV18 and TRBJ2-5; weak D call: TRBD1 (6 bases). Trimming stripped 3 bases from V and 5 bases from J, with 19 bases between. CDR3 length: 16 residues. CDR1 and CDR2 from the germline V gene are KGHSH and LQKENI. The CDR3 DNA follows: TGTGCCAGCTCACCCTACACCGAACAGGGTGGGGAGACCCAGTACTTC. Translation: CASSPYTEQGGETQYF.

The V call is TRBV28, the J call TRBJ1-1, with D hard to call. This CDR3 is built from 14 residues. Germline loops: CDR1 MDHEN, CDR2 SYDVKM. The germline V and J ends were trimmed by 7 bases and 1 base, with 13 bases remaining between them. CDR3 nucleotide sequence: TGTGCCAGCATTGGACCGCCGAAGAACACTGAAGCTTTCTTT. It is translated as CASIGPPKNTEAFF.

The chain carries TRBV6-2 or TRBV6-3 and TRBJ2-2, with D unresolved. CDR3 length equals 12 residues. Looked up from germline, CDR1 is MNHEY and CDR2 is SVGEGT. V was clipped by 3 bases and J by 11 bases, with 10 bases between them. Here the CDR3 reads CASSYLQRELFF. The CDR3 DNA sequence: TGTGCCAGCAGTTATTTGCAGAGAGAGCTGTTTTTT.

The chain couples TRBV10-3 to TRBJ1-5, with D tentatively TRBD1 (5 bases). The CDR3 length is 12 residues. Deletions cut 10 bases from V and 3 bases from J, with 10 bases between. Germline CDR1 ENHRY, CDR2 SYGVKD. CDR3 nucleotides: TGTGCCACTTGGGGGGACAATCAGCCCCAGCATTTT. Its protein is CATWGDNQPQHF.

The chain carries TRBV15 and TRBJ2-4; D might be TRBD2 (5 bases). The CDR3 spans 14 residues. Germline V gene data show CDR1 as LNHNV and CDR2 as YYDKDF (reference sequence). The V gene lost 5 bases and the J gene lost 10 bases, with 18 bases spanning the gap. The CDR3, as DNA: TGTGCCACCAGCCAAGTGCGGAACGGGGTGATTCAGTACTTC. This sequence encodes CATSQVRNGVIQYF.

The chain joins TRBV5-1 to TRBJ2-7; D is possibly TRBD1 or TRBD2 (5 bases each). The length of the CDR3 is 15 residues. Germline CDR1 is SGHRS and CDR2 is YFSETQ. V was cut by 0 bases and J by 3 bases, with 13 bases left in between. In DNA form, the CDR3 reads TGCGCCAGCAGCTTGGTTGGGACGGGGAGCTACGAGCAGTACTTC. Translated, it gives CASSLVGTGSYEQYF.

The chain couples TRBV28 to TRBJ2-1; the D is unclear. Germline CDR1 reads MDHEN; CDR2 reads SYDVKM. The CDR3 is 17 amino acids. V lost 5 bases and J lost 3, with 20 bases in between. The CDR3 reads CASSPAIRVLSYNEQFF. The CDR3 coding sequence is TGTGCCAGCAGTCCAGCTATTAGGGTGCTTAGCTACAATGAGCAGTTCTTC.

This chain joins TRBV7-3 and TRBJ2-1, with 9 bases fitting TRBD2. Trimming took 5 bases from V and 5 from J; bases not matched to a gene: 4. Germline lookup yields CDR1 SGHTA and CDR2 FQGTGA. This CDR3 contains 14 residues. CDR3 DNA sequence: TGTGCCAGCAGCCTAGCGGGGAGAAACAATGAGCAGTTCTTC. It is translated as CASSLAGRNNEQFF.

As DNA, the CDR3 is TGTGCCAGCTCAAAACCGGGACAGTACTCTGGGGCCAACGTCCTGACTTTC. Its protein is CASSKPGQYSGANVLTF. V gene TRBV18 combines with J gene TRBJ2-6; TRBD1 aligns across 7 bases. V shed 5 bases, J shed 0 bases, and the junction held 7 bases outside the gene matches. There are 17 residues in the CDR3. CDR1 KGHSH and CDR2 LQKENI come from the germline V gene. Combining the CDR3 with reference TRBV18 and TRBJ2-6 gives the whole variable domain NAGVMQNPRHLVRRRGQEARLRCSPMKGHSHVYWYRQLPEEGLKFMVYLQKENIIDESGMPKERFSAEFPKEGPSILRIQQVVRGDSAAYFCASSKPGQYSGANVLTFGAGSRLTVL.

The V call is TRBV6-5, the J call TRBJ2-1; D remains unclear. Trimming pared 6 bases from V and 3 bases from J, leaving 6 bases between. CDR1 and CDR2 (germline): MNHEY, SVGAGI. The length of the CDR3 is 12 residues. In DNA form, the CDR3 reads TGTGCCAGCAGACAGAACTACAATGAGCAGTTCTTC. Amino acids: CASRQNYNEQFF.

This clone was counted once. This sequence joins TRBV5-1 and TRBJ2-7; TRBD2 aligns across 10 bases. Trimming removed 6 bases from V and 7 bases from J; junction bases left unmatched: 7. The CDR3 is 13 amino acids. CDR1 and CDR2 (germline): SGHRS, YFSETQ. The CDR3 sequence: CASNLAGDGEQYF. In DNA form, the CDR3 reads TGCGCCAGCAACCTAGCGGGAGACGGTGAGCAGTACTTC.

The chain uses TRBV15 and TRBJ2-5; D remains unclear. The CDR3 is 13 residues long. Germline V gene lookup returns CDR1 LNHNV and CDR2 YYDKDF (reference sequence). Trimming left V 0 bases short and J 1 base short, with 3 bases between. CDR3 region: CATSREIQETQYF. The CDR3 DNA reads as TGTGCCACCAGCAGAGAGATCCAAGAGACCCAGTACTTC. Combining the CDR3 with reference TRBV15 and TRBJ2-5 gives the whole variable domain DAMVIQNPRYQVTQFGKPVTLSCSQTLNHNVMYWYQQKSSQAPKLLFHYYDKDFNNEADTPDNFQSRRPNTSFCFLDIRSPGLGDTAMYLCATSREIQETQYFGPGTRLLVL.

The J gene is TRBJ1-2, the V gene TRBV3-1 (or the pseudogene TRBV3-2); tentative D call: TRBD1 (5 bases). This CDR3 contains 15 residues. V lost 1 base to trimming and J lost 6 bases, with 15 bases between them. CDR1 LGHDT and CDR2 YNNKEL come from the germline V gene (reference sequence). The CDR3 bases are TGTGCCAGCAGCCAAGGATGGGGGGGTCTGGATGGCTACACCTTC. Protein: CASSQGWGGLDGYTF.

A few counts support this clone. The chain combines TRBV19 with TRBJ2-1; D gene ambiguous. Per the germline V gene, CDR1 is LNHDA and CDR2 is SQIVND (reference sequence). The CDR3 has 14 amino acids. Trimming cost V 3 bases and J 0 bases, with 6 bases left between them. The CDR3 spells CASSISSSYNEQFF. The CDR3 bases are TGTGCCAGTAGTATTTCAAGCTCCTACAATGAGCAGTTCTTC. Filled out from reference TRBV19 and TRBJ2-1, the complete variable domain reads DGGITQSPKYLFRKEGQNVTLSCEQNLNHDAMYWYRQDPGQGLRLIYYSQIVNDFQKGDIAEGYSVSREKKESFPLTVTSAQKNPTAFYLCASSISSSYNEQFFGPGTRLTVL.

The chain couples TRBV19 to TRBJ1-3; no definite D call. V lost 1 base, J lost 0 bases, and 7 bases lay in between. CDR3 length: 15 amino acids. Germline V gives CDR1 LNHDA, CDR2 SQIVND (reference sequence). This CDR3 reads CASSIVGISGNTIYF. CDR3 nucleotides: TGTGCCAGTAGTATAGTTGGAATCTCTGGAAACACCATATATTTT.

J is TRBJ2-2 and V is TRBV7-9, with 9 bases fitting TRBD1. With V trimmed by 5 bases and J by 5 bases, 6 bases remained unmatched. The CDR3 is 15 residues long. Germline-derived CDR1 and CDR2 are SEHNR and FQNEAQ (reference sequence). The CDR3, as DNA: TGTGCCAGCAGCCGCGGGACAGGGCAAACCGGGGAGCTGTTTTTT. Residues: CASSRGTGQTGELFF.

The chain carries TRBV4-1 and TRBJ2-7, with TRBD2 matching 7 bases. CDR3 length: 16 amino acids. Trimming at V came to 1 base and at J to 0 bases, leaving 6 bases not matched to a gene. The V gene's germline CDR1 is MGHRA and CDR2 YSYEKL. CDR3: CASSQGVAGGSYEQYF. CDR3 in DNA: TGCGCCAGCAGCCAAGGCGTAGCGGGCGGCTCCTACGAGCAGTACTTC.

V usage is TRBV27 and J usage is TRBJ2-7, with 10 nucleotides matching TRBD2. This CDR3 has 17 amino acids. From germline, CDR1 is MNHEY and CDR2 SMNVEV (reference sequence). Unmatched junction bases numbered 15, after V lost 7 bases and J lost 3 bases. The CDR3, as DNA: TGTGCCAGCAAACCGACTAGCGGGTCCTCCTTAAGCTACGAGCAGTACTTC. Translated, it gives CASKPTSGSSLSYEQYF.